This T cell receptor (beta chain) was obtained from a study of blood T cell repertoires in COVID-19. The CDR3 length is 15 residues. Germline-derived CDR1 and CDR2 are MNHEY and SVGAGI. V lost 6 bases and J lost 2, with 17 bases in between. This table comes from immunoSEQ multiplex PCR, and its TCRdb copy is limited to in-frame clones, with some not included. The repertoire holds tens of thousands of clones, with about 91% as singletons. The sample comprised peripheral blood. The sequence was collected from a woman aged 55-75 years with active COVID-19. The chain combines TRBV6-5 with TRBJ2-7; possible D gene TRBD1, 8 bases. For the CDR3, the DNA is TGTGCCAGCAGGCGGGGGACAGGTCAGGCCTACGAGCAGTACTTC. Translation gives CASRRGTGQAYEQYF.